This entry lists 27 T cell receptor beta chains sequenced from one sample in a study of T cells in Graves' hyperthyroidism and ophthalmopathy. TCR beta CDR3 regions were amplified from RNA transcripts. HTBI primers were the set used in a first-round RT-PCR of the TCR CDR3. TCRdb re-called the multiplex PCR reads through MiXCR, storing one row per CDR3 protein. Of fewer than 450,000 distinct CDR3 sequences listed, approximately 18% are singletons. The material sequenced was blood. Receptors were obtained from a woman in her thirties with Graves' hyperthyroidism that later progressed to Graves' ophthalmopathy.

This clonotype was seen at least ten times. The chain uses TRBV12-3 or TRBV12-4 and TRBJ1-1; D is ambiguous. V was shortened by 7 bases and J by 4 bases, with 13 bases between the two germline ends. The CDR3 sequence is 13 residues long. CDR3 sequence: CASTQHQTTEAFF. CDR3 sequence (DNA): TGTGCCAGCACCCAACATCAGACCACTGAAGCTTTCTTT.

There are many counts of this clonotype. The V and J genes are TRBV2 and TRBJ2-1; TRBD2 aligns across 7 bases. The CDR3 runs to 16 residues. The V gene end was trimmed by 4 bases and the J gene end by 2 bases; junction bases not matched to a gene: 8. Germline CDR1 and CDR2: SNHLY and FYNNEI. The CDR3: CASSALGSGAYNEQFF. CDR3 bases: TGTGCCAGCAGTGCACTAGGGAGCGGGGCCTACAATGAGCAGTTCTTC.

This clonotype was picked up a small number of times. This chain joins TRBV6-1 and TRBJ2-1; either TRBD1 or TRBD2 may fit D (6 bases each). The CDR3 has 14 residues. Trimming cost V 7 bases and J 3 bases, with 13 bases left between them. The germline V gene has CDR1 MNHNS and CDR2 SASEGT. The CDR3, as DNA: TGTGCCAGCACGAGGGGGGTAGGCTACAATGAGCAGTTCTTC. This sequence encodes CASTRGVGYNEQFF.

Ten or more counts support this clonotype. This sequence joins TRBV29-1 and TRBJ1-2; D gene uncertain. The CDR3 spans 13 residues. Germline V gene data show CDR1 as SQVTM and CDR2 as ANQGSEA. Trimming removed 1 base from V and 4 bases from J, with 10 bases in between. The CDR3 protein is CSVEVPIPYGYTF. CDR3 coding DNA: TGCAGCGTTGAAGTCCCTATTCCCTATGGCTACACCTTC.

The genes are TRBV11-2 and TRBJ2-5; 9 bases fit TRBD2. Germline loops: CDR1 SGHAT, CDR2 FQNNGV. The CDR3 sequence is 15 residues long. The V and J ends lost 3 bases and 3 bases, in that order; junction bases with no gene match: 5. This CDR3 is CASSFYGGREETQYF. DNA for the CDR3: TGTGCCAGCAGCTTTTATGGCGGGAGGGAAGAGACCCAGTACTTC.

This clonotype showed up just a few times. Here the CDR3 reads CASSDGSEFDAGANVLTF. The CDR3 nucleotides read TGTGCCAGCAGCGATGGATCAGAATTTGACGCTGGGGCCAACGTCCTGACTTTC. V usage is TRBV9 and J usage is TRBJ2-6; no clear D gene. The V end was cut by 3 bases, the J end by 2 bases, with 18 bases between. Germline assignment: CDR1 SGDLS and CDR2 YYNGEE. This CDR3 has 18 amino acids.

The V call is TRBV6-1, the J call TRBJ2-7; D may be TRBD2 (6 bases). The length of the CDR3 is 15 residues. Germline V gene data show CDR1 as MNHNS and CDR2 as SASEGT. The V end was cut by 6 bases, the J end by 2 bases, with 17 bases between. The CDR3 nucleotides read TGTGCCAGCAGCCGGGACTTCGCCTCCCCCTACGAGCAGTACTTC. It encodes CASSRDFASPYEQYF.

This clonotype was seen many times. The CDR3 sequence: CASRTGTGASYEQYF. The DNA of the CDR3 is TGTGCCAGCAGAACCGGGACAGGAGCCTCCTACGAGCAGTACTTC. This sequence joins TRBV28 and TRBJ2-7; 8 bases map to TRBD1. The CDR3 covers 15 residues. The germline V gene encodes CDR1 MDHEN and CDR2 SYDVKM. Germline trimming cut 6 bases from V and 0 bases from J; bases unmatched to any gene: 7.

This clonotype was counted ten times or more. The V and J genes are TRBV2 and TRBJ2-1; D gene uncertain. Germline CDR1 is SNHLY and CDR2 is FYNNEI. V lost 8 bases and J 0 bases, leaving 11 bases between the germline ends. This CDR3 is 14 amino acids long. The CDR3, as DNA: TGTGCCAGCTGCAGAGAAAGCTCCTACAATGAGCAGTTCTTC. This translates into CASCRESSYNEQFF.

This clonotype was observed a handful of times. V and J are TRBV30 and TRBJ1-3, with D possibly being TRBD1 (6 bases). The V and J ends lost 4 bases and 3 bases respectively, with 10 bases between them. This CDR3 has 13 amino acids. Germline V gene data show CDR1 as GTSNPN and CDR2 as SVGIG (reference sequence). The chain's CDR3 is CAWIGGYGNTIYF. The DNA of the CDR3 is TGTGCCTGGATAGGGGGTTATGGAAACACCATATATTTT.

This clonotype was picked up many times. The chain links TRBV7-9 to TRBJ1-1; no firm D call. Germline-derived CDR1 and CDR2 are SEHNR and FQNEAQ (reference sequence). The CDR3 spans 15 residues. Trimming removed 1 base at V and 5 bases at J, with 14 bases between. CDR3 DNA: TGTGCCAGCAGCTTAGAAGGACTCTCCGGAACTGAAGCTTTCTTT. Translating it yields CASSLEGLSGTEAFF.

This clonotype has a single count. This chain links TRBV5-1 with TRBJ2-3; D is unclear. Germline V gene lookup returns CDR1 SGHRS and CDR2 YFSETQ. This CDR3 has 17 amino acids. With 0 bases removed from V and 0 bases from J, the gap between germline ends came to 14 bases. The chain's CDR3 is CASSLGVVASSTDTQYF. DNA for the CDR3: TGCGCCAGCAGCTTGGGAGTGGTCGCGTCTAGCACAGATACGCAGTATTTT.

The J gene is TRBJ2-7, the V gene TRBV6-1; tentatively, D is TRBD1 or TRBD2 (5 bases each). Deletions cut 1 base from V and 6 bases from J, with 16 bases between. CDR3 size: 15 residues. Germline V gives CDR1 MNHNS, CDR2 SASEGT. The CDR3 loop reads CASSEVGTVRLEQYF. The CDR3 region has the DNA TGTGCCAGCAGTGAAGTGGGGACGGTTCGGCTCGAGCAGTACTTC.

This clonotype was seen repeatedly, ten times or more. The genes are TRBV29-1 and TRBJ2-1; 8 bases are shared with TRBD1. The CDR3 spans 17 residues. The V and J ends lost 8 bases and 0 bases, in that order; junction bases with no gene match: 15. Germline V gene data show CDR1 as SQVTM and CDR2 as ANQGSEA. The CDR3 protein is CSTGGSTPYSSYNEQFF. The DNA of the CDR3 is TGCAGCACAGGGGGGTCTACACCCTACAGCTCCTACAATGAGCAGTTCTTC.

This chain's CDR3 is CASSLEGQNYNEQFF. CDR3 DNA: TGTGCCAGCAGCTTAGAAGGACAGAACTACAATGAGCAGTTCTTC. This chain links TRBV7-2 with TRBJ2-1; a weak D match, TRBD1 (6 bases). V lost 1 base and J lost 3, with 10 bases in between. From germline, CDR1 is SGHTA and CDR2 FQGNSA. The CDR3 covers 15 residues.

Remarks on this clonotype: The junction and the germline gene differ at one end; a read error may be behind it. This chain uses TRBV7-7 with TRBJ2-1; 7 bases line up with TRBD2. Per the germline V gene, CDR1 is SSHAT and CDR2 is FNYEAQ (reference sequence). This CDR3 is built from 14 residues. The CDR3 region has the DNA TGTGCTAGCAGCTTAGCGGCGGGAGCCAATGAGCAGTTCTTC. Its translation: CASSLAAGANEQFF. Drawing the rest from reference TRBV7-7 and TRBJ2-1, the complete variable domain is GAGVSQSPRYKVTKRGQDVTLRCDPISSHATLYWYQQALGQGPEFLTYFNYEAQPDKSGLPSDRFSAERPEGSISTLTIQRTEQRDSAMYRCASSLAAGANEQFFGPGTRLTVL.

This clonotype was counted ten times or more. This sequence joins TRBV19 and TRBJ2-5; a weak D match, TRBD1 (6 bases). From germline, CDR1 is LNHDA and CDR2 SQIVND (reference sequence). Trimming removed 5 bases at V and 1 base at J, with 14 bases between. The CDR3 sequence is 15 residues long. The CDR3 DNA follows: TGTGCCAGTAGTCCAACAGGGTGGATCCAAGAGACCCAGTACTTC. The encoded protein is CASSPTGWIQETQYF.

The chain couples TRBV7-9 to TRBJ1-1; a possible D gene is TRBD1 (5 bases). Trimming took off 1 base at V and 11 bases at J, with 11 bases between the two ends. The germline V gene encodes CDR1 SEHNR and CDR2 FQNEAQ (reference sequence). The length of the CDR3 is 12 residues. CDR3: CASSLEAGTAFF. The CDR3 bases are TGTGCCAGCAGCTTAGAGGCGGGGACGGCTTTCTTT.

This clonotype was observed many times. The V call is TRBV12-3 or TRBV12-4, the J call TRBJ2-1; a possible D gene is TRBD2 (5 bases). The V end was cut by 6 bases, the J end by 3 bases, with 9 bases between. The CDR3 covers 13 residues. The CDR3 loop is CASSAGLYNEQFF. The CDR3 DNA is TGTGCCAGCAGCGCGGGCCTCTACAATGAGCAGTTCTTC.

This clonotype was recorded at least ten times. This chain joins TRBV5-1 and TRBJ1-1; a weak D match, TRBD1 (6 bases). Germline V gene sequence: CDR1 SGHRS, CDR2 YFSETQ. The V end was cut by 3 bases, the J end by 1 base, with 13 bases between. The CDR3 is 15 residues long. The CDR3 loop is CASSSWGGGNTEAFF. CDR3 nucleotides: TGCGCCAGCAGCTCATGGGGGGGCGGGAACACTGAAGCTTTCTTT.

The table lists this clonotype with many counts. The chain uses TRBV27 and TRBJ2-3; either TRBD1 or TRBD2 may supply D (6 bases each). The length of the CDR3 is 20 residues. CDR1 MNHEY and CDR2 SMNVEV come from the germline V gene (reference sequence). Deletions cut 3 bases from V and 4 bases from J, with 29 bases between. This CDR3 reads CASSFSPIKLWGARSDTQYF. CDR3 in DNA: TGTGCCAGCAGTTTCTCTCCGATAAAATTGTGGGGGGCGCGCTCAGATACGCAGTATTTT.

V is TRBV7-9 and J is TRBJ1-2; unclear D gene. The CDR3 totals 12 residues. With 2 bases removed from V and 6 bases from J, the gap between germline ends came to 7 bases. Per the germline V gene, CDR1 is SEHNR and CDR2 is FQNEAQ (reference sequence). This chain's CDR3 is CASSLRSDGYTF. The CDR3 nucleotides are TGTGCCAGCAGCTTACGGAGCGATGGCTACACCTTC.

The sample holds a few counts of this clonotype. V is TRBV20-1 and J is TRBJ2-2; 8 positions agree with TRBD2. The CDR3 is 16 amino acids. With 3 bases clipped from V and 4 bases from J, the junction kept 10 bases outside the gene matches. Looked up from germline, CDR1 is DFQATT and CDR2 is SNEGSKA (reference sequence). The CDR3 coding sequence is TGCAGTGCTAGGGACGGGAGGGCCGAAAGCACCGGGGAGCTGTTTTTT. It is translated as CSARDGRAESTGELFF.

This clonotype has a count of ten or more. V gene TRBV29-1 combines with J gene TRBJ1-1, with 7 positions matching TRBD1. The V and J ends lost 4 bases and 4 bases, in that order; junction bases with no gene match: 3. Looked up from germline, CDR1 is SQVTM and CDR2 is ANQGSEA. The CDR3 runs to 12 residues. The CDR3 DNA sequence: TGCAGCGTTGGGCAGGGGGGCACTGAAGCTTTCTTT. It is translated as CSVGQGGTEAFF.

The chain employs TRBV7-2 and TRBJ2-7; no firm D call. V lost 3 bases to trimming and J lost 3 bases, with 15 bases between them. The CDR3 loop spans 15 amino acids. Germline V gene data show CDR1 as SGHTA and CDR2 as FQGNSA. This CDR3 reads CASSLEIEAIYEQYF. CDR3 bases: TGTGCCAGCAGCTTGGAGATAGAAGCGATCTACGAGCAGTACTTC.

This clonotype was observed a few times. V and J are TRBV7-9 and TRBJ2-2; TRBD1 matches 10 bases. Trimming removed 2 bases from V and 5 bases from J; junction bases left unmatched: 17. The CDR3 runs 20 residues. Germline V gives CDR1 SEHNR, CDR2 FQNEAQ (reference sequence). The CDR3 spells CASSLIWSGTGELKTGELFF. The CDR3 bases are TGTGCCAGCAGCTTAATTTGGTCCGGGACAGGGGAGTTAAAAACCGGGGAGCTGTTTTTT.

The V call is TRBV6-1, the J call TRBJ2-2, with D unclear. The length of the CDR3 is 13 residues. The germline V gene has CDR1 MNHNS and CDR2 SASEGT. V lost 6 bases, J lost 4 bases, and 9 bases lay in between. The CDR3: CASSDTVTGELFF. The CDR3 DNA follows: TGTGCCAGCAGCGACACGGTCACCGGGGAGCTGTTTTTT.